The clone carrying this T cell receptor beta chain showed up many times. The antigen remains unidentified. This specimen comes from a study of T cells after yellow fever vaccination. The CDR3 has 14 residues. Germline loops: CDR1 KGHDR, CDR2 SFDVKD. Trimming removed 0 bases from V and 0 bases from J, with 2 bases in between. The TCR cDNA carried a universal primer site and UMIs from 5'RACE template switching. Using its own MiXCR run on the 5' RACE reads, TCRdb lists one record per CDR3 protein. The data hold about 63,000 distinct CDR3 sequences, with 7.4% observed a single time. Whole-study findings and limits: Most clones from primary vaccination resurfaced after the booster (roughly 96% CD4, over 85% CD8). Although the secondary response was weaker, it peaked faster, at day 5 versus 15. A small share of clonotypes appeared in both CD4 and CD8 compartments.

Sequencing used CD8+ T cells sorted from PBMCs, obtained 15 days after the yellow fever booster vaccination. This clonotype was obtained from a man aged 25 to 40 who received the YFV17D yellow fever vaccine. This chain links TRBV24-1 with TRBJ1-5, with D uncertain. The CDR3 DNA is TGTGCCACCAGTGATTTGGATAGCAATCAGCCCCAGCATTTT. This gives the protein CATSDLDSNQPQHF.